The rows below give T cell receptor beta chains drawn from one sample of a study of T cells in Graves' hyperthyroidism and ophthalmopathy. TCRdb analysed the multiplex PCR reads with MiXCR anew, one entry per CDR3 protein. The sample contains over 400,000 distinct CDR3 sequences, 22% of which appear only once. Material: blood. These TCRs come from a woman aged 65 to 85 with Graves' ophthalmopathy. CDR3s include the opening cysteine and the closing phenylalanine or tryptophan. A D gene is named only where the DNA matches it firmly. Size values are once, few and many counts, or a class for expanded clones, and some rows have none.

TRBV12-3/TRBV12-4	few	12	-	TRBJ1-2	CASSFSLGGYTF	TGTGCCAGCAGTTTCAGCCTCGGTGGCTACACCTTC
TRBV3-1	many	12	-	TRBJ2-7	CASSQGSYEQYF	TGTGCCAGCAGCCAAGGGTCCTACGAGCAGTACTTC
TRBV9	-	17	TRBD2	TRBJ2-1	CASSPPGLAGGYNEQFF	TGTGCCAGCAGTCCCCCGGGACTAGCGGGAGGATATAATGAGCAGTTCTTC
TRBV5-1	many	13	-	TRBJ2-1	CASSPEPNNEQFF	TGCGCCAGCAGCCCCGAACCCAACAATGAGCAGTTCTTC
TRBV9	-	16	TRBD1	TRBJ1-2	CASSEQNPGQTYGYTF	TGTGCCAGCAGCGAACAAAACCCGGGACAGACCTATGGCTACACCTTC
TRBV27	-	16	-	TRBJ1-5	CASSLSAWGSNQPQHF	TGTGCCAGCAGTTTATCGGCTTGGGGAAGCAATCAGCCCCAGCATTTT
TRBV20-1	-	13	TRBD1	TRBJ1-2	CSASATGARGYTF	TGCAGTGCTTCGGCCACAGGGGCACGTGGCTACACCTTC
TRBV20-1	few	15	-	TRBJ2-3	CSARDFRRSTDTQYF	TGCAGTGCTAGAGATTTCCGGAGGAGCACAGATACGCAGTATTTT
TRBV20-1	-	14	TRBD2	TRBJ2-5	CSASLLAGPETQYF	TGCAGTGCTAGTCTACTAGCGGGACCGGAGACCCAGTACTTC
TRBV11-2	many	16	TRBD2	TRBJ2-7	CASSLASSGSTYEQYF	TGTGCCAGCAGCTTAGCGTCCAGCGGGAGCACCTACGAGCAGTACTTC
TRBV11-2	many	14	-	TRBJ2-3	CASSLDLLMGTQYF	TGTGCCAGCAGCTTAGATCTACTGATGGGTACGCAGTATTTT
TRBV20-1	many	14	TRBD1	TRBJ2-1	CSASKTGGDNEQFF	TGCAGTGCTAGTAAGACAGGGGGGGACAATGAGCAGTTCTTC
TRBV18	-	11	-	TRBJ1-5	CASSRSGPQHF	TGTGCCAGCTCACGCTCGGGGCCCCAGCATTTT
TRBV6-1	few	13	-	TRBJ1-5	CASSKGGAQPQHF	TGTGCCAGCAGTAAAGGGGGGGCTCAGCCCCAGCATTTT
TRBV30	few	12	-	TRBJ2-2	CAWNGNTGELFF	TGTGCCTGGAACGGGAACACCGGGGAGCTGTTTTTT